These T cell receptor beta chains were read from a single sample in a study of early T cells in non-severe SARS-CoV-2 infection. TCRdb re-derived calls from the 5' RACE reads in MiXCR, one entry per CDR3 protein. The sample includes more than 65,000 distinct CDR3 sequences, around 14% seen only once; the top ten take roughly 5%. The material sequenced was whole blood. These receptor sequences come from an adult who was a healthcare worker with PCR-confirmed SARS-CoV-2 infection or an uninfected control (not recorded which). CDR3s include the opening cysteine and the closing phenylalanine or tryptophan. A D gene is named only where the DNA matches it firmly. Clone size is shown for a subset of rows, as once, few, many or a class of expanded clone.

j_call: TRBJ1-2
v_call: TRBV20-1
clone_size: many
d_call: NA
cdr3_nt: TGCAGTGCTAGAGGTATTAATGCGGACCTAAACTATGGCTACACCTTC
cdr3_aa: CSARGINADLNYGYTF

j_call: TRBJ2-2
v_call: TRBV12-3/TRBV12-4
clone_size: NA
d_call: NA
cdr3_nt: TGTGCCAGCAGTTTAAAGAACACCGGGGAGCTGTTTTTT
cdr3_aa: CASSLKNTGELFF

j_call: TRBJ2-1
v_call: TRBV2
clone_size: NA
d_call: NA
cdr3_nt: TGTGCCACCTCACAGGGAACTACACCTAATGAGCAGTTCTTC
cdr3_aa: CATSQGTTPNEQFF

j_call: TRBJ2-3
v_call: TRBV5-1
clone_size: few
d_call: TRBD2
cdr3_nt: TGCGCCAGCAGCGAGGGGACTAGCGGGAGAGATACGCAGTATTTT
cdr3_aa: CASSEGTSGRDTQYF

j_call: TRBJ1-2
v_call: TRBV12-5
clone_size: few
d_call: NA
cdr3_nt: TGTGCTAGTGGTTTTGGCCCTAACTATGGCTACACCTTC
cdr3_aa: CASGFGPNYGYTF

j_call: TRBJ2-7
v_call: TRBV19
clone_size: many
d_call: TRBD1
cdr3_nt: TGTGCCAGTAGTGCGGACAGGTGGGACTACGAGCAGTACTTC
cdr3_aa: CASSADRWDYEQYF

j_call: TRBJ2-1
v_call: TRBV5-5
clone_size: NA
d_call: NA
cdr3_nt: TGTGCCAGCATTGGCTTCTTCGGTGAGCAGTTCTTC
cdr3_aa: CASIGFFGEQFF

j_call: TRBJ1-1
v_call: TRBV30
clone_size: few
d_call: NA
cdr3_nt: TGTGCCTGGAGACGGACCTGGGACACTGAAGCTTTCTTT
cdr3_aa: CAWRRTWDTEAFF

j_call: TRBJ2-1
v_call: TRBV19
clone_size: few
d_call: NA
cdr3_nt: TGTGCCAGTAGTATAAGGGGCTACAATGAGCAGTTCTTC
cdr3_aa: CASSIRGYNEQFF

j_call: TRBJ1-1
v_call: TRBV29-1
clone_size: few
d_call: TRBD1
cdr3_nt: TGCAGCGTTGCAAGGACAGGGCTCATCTCCGAAGCTTTCTTT
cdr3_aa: CSVARTGLISEAFF

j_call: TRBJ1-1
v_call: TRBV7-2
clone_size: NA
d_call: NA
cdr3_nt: TGTGCCAGCAGCTCAGCGGTTCGGACTGAAGCTTTCTTT
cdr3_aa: CASSSAVRTEAFF

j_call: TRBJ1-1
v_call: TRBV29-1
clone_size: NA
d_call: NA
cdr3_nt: TGCAGCAGCGCAGGGGCGCTCGTGAACACTGAAGCTTTCTTT
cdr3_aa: CSSAGALVNTEAFF

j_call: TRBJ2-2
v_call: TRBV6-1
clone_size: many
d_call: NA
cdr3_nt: TGTGCCAGCAGTTCTCGAGGGGGTATCACCGGGGAGCTGTTTTTT
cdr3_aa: CASSSRGGITGELFF

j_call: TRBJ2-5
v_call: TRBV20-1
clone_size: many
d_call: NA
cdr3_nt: TGCAGTGCTAGAGATCTCTCGGGATGGGAGACCCAGTACTTC
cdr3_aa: CSARDLSGWETQYF

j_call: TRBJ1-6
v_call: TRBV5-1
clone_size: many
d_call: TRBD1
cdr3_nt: TGCGCCAGCAGCTACAGGGGAGGGGATTCACCCCTCCACTTT
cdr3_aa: CASSYRGGDSPLHF

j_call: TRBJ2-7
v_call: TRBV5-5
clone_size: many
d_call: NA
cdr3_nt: TGTGCCAGCAGCTTGGGTGGCAACCACCCCGTGCAGTACTTC
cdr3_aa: CASSLGGNHPVQYF

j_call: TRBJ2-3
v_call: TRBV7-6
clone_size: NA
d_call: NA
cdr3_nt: TGTGCCAGCAGCTTAGGTACAGGGAGGACAGATACGCAGTATTTT
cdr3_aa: CASSLGTGRTDTQYF

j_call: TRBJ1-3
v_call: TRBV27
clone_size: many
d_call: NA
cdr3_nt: TGTGCCAGCAGTTTATGGCGGGGAAACACCATATATTTT
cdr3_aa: CASSLWRGNTIYF

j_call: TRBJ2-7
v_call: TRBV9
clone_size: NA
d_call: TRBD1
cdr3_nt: TGTGCCAGCAGCGTGGATGGGGACAGTTACTCCTACGAGCAGTACTTC
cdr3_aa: CASSVDGDSYSYEQYF

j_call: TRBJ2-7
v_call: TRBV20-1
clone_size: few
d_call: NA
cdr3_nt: TGCAGTGCTAGAGGGAGTAGCAGTCACGAGCAGTACTTC
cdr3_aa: CSARGSSSHEQYF

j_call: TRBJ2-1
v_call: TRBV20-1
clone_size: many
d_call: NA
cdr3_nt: TGCAGTGCTAGCGGGACGGGATTCAATGAGCAGTTCTTC
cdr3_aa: CSASGTGFNEQFF

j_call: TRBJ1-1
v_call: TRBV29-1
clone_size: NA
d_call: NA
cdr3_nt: TGCAGCGACGGACGAAACACTGAAGCTTTCTTT
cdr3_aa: CSDGRNTEAFF

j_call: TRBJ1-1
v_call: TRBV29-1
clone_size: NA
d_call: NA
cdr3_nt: TGCAGCGCTGGACAGCAAGTGAACACTGAAGCTTTCTTT
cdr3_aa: CSAGQQVNTEAFF

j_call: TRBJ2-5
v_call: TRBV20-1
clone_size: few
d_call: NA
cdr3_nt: TGCAGTGCTAGAGTGGAGGGGGCATTGAGAGAGACCCAGTACTTC
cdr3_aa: CSARVEGALRETQYF

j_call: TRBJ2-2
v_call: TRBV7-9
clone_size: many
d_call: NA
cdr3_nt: TGTGCCAGCAGCTACATCGGGGAGCTGTTTTTT
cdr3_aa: CASSYIGELFF

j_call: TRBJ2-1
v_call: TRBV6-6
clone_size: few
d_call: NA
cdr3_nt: TGTGCCAGCAGTTCGGACTACTACAATGAGCAGTTCTTC
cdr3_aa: CASSSDYYNEQFF

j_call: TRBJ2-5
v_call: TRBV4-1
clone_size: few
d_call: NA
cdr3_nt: TGCGCCAGCAGCCACGTCCTCCAGTTGGGGCCCTTACCGGGGGAGACCCAGTACTTC
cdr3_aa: CASSHVLQLGPLPGETQYF

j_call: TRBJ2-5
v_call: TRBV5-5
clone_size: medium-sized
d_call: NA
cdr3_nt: TGTGCCAGCAGCACTGCGCCGACTAACCAAGAGACCCAGTACTTC
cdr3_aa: CASSTAPTNQETQYF

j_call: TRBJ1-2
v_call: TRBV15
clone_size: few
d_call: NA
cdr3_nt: TGTGCCACCAGCACCCCCCCGCCGAACTATGGCTACACCTTC
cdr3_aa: CATSTPPPNYGYTF

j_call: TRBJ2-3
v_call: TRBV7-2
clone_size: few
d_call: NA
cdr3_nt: TGTGCCAGCAGCTTAGTTGGTCCTAGCACAGATACGCAGTATTTT
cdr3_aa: CASSLVGPSTDTQYF

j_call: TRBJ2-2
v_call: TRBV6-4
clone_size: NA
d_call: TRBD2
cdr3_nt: TGTGCCAGCAGTGTTAGCTGCGGGGGTCTCGGGGAGCTGTTTTTT
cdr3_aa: CASSVSCGGLGELFF

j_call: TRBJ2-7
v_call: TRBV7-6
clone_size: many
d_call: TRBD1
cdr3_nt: TGTGCCAGCAGCATAACCGCCGGGACAGGGAGTTCCGACGAGCAGTACTTC
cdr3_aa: CASSITAGTGSSDEQYF

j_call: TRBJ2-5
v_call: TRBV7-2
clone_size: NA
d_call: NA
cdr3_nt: TGTGCCAGCAGCCCCCAGCTCGGGACCCAGTACTTC
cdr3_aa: CASSPQLGTQYF

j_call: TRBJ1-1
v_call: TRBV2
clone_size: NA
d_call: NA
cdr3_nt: TGTGTCCGCGGGGGGGAGAACACTGAAGCTTTCTTT
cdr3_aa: CVRGGENTEAFF

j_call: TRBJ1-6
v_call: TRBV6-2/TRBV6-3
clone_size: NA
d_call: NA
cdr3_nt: TGTGCCAGCAGCCCGCTGCAGGGACCCAAGATTTCCTATAATTCACCCCTCCACTTT
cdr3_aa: CASSPLQGPKISYNSPLHF

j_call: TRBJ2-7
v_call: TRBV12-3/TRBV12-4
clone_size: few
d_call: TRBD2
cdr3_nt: TGTGCCAGCAGTCTCGTGGGCGGGGGGGCGTACGAGCAGTACTTC
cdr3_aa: CASSLVGGGAYEQYF

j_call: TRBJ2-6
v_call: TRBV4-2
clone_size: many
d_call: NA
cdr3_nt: TGTGCCAGCAGCCCATCGGGGGTTTGGCCCTCTGGGGCCAACGTCCTGACTTTC
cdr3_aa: CASSPSGVWPSGANVLTF

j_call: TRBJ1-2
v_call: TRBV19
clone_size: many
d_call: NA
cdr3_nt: TGTGCCAGTAGTAGCGGTACCTATGGCTACACCTTC
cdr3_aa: CASSSGTYGYTF

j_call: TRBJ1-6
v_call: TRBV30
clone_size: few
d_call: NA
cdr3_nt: TGTGCCTGGAGGCGGGCAGGCTCTAATTCACCCCTCCACTTT
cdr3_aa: CAWRRAGSNSPLHF

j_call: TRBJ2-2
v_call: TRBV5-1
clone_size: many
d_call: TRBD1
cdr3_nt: TGCGCCAGCAGCATACAGGGGGCTGGCGGGGAGCTGTTTTTT
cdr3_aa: CASSIQGAGGELFF

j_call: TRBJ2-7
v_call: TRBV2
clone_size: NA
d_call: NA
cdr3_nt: TGTGCCAGCAGTGAAACCATTCCAGGCGAGCAGTACTTC
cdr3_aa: CASSETIPGEQYF

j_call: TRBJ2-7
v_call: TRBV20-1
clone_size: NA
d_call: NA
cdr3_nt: TGCAGTGCCCTCAAACGGGACGCGACCTACGAGCAGTACTTC
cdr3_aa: CSALKRDATYEQYF

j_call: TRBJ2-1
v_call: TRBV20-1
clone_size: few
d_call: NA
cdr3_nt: TGCAGTGCTAGGAGACAGGTTCTTGAGCAGTTCTTC
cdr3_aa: CSARRQVLEQFF

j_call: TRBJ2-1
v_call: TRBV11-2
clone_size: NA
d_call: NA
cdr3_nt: TGTGCCAGCAGTTCGGGACCGCGCTCCTACAATGAGCAGTTCTTC
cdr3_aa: CASSSGPRSYNEQFF

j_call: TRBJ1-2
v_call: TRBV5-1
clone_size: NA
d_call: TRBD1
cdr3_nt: TGCGCCAGCAGCCCGACAGGGTCCAACTATGGCTACACCTTC
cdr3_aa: CASSPTGSNYGYTF

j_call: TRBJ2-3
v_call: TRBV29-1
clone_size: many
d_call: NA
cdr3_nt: TGCAGCGTTCCCGGGGCCCCACATTTT
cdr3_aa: CSVPGAPHF

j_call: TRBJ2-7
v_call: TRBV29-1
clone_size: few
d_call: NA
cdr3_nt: TGCAGCGTTCTACGAAGAGACAGCTCCTACGAGCAGTACTTC
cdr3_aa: CSVLRRDSSYEQYF

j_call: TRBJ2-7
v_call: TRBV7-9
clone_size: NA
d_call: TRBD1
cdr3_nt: TGTGCCAGCAGCGGGGGACAGACGTACGAGCAGTACTTC
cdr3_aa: CASSGGQTYEQYF

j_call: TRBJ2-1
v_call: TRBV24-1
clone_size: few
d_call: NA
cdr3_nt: TGTGCCACCAGTGAATCAGGTTCGGTCGGTGAGCAGTTCTTC
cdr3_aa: CATSESGSVGEQFF

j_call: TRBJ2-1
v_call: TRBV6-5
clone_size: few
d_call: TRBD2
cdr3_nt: TGTGCCAGCAGCCGACGACTAGCGGGGGGCCTGAGCTCCTACAATGAGCAGTTCTTC
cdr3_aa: CASSRRLAGGLSSYNEQFF

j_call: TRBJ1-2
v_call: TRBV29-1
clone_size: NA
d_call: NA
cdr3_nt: TGCAGCGTTGACAGGGAAGTAGTTGGCTACACCTTC
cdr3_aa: CSVDREVVGYTF

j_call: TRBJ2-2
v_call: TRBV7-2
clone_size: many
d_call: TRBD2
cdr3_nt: TGTGCCAGCAGCGGACGGGACTACCGAAACAAACTTAACACCGGGGAGCTGTTTTTT
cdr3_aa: CASSGRDYRNKLNTGELFF

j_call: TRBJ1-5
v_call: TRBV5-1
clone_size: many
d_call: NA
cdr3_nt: TGCGCCAGCAGCTTGATACCGGGCCTTCCTCAGCCCCAGCATTTT
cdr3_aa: CASSLIPGLPQPQHF

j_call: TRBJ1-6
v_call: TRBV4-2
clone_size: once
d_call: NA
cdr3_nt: TGTGCCAGCAGCATGCGACAGGAACTCGATTCACCCCTCCACTTT
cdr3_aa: CASSMRQELDSPLHF

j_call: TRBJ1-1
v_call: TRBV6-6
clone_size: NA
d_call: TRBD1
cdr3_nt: TGTGCCAGCAGTTATCTCGACAGGGGGTTGGAAGCTTTCTTT
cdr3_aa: CASSYLDRGLEAFF

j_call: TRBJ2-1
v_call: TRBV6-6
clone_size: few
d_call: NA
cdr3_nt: TGTGCCAGCAGTTACGGGGGGGCCTCCCACAATGAGCAGTTCTTC
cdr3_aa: CASSYGGASHNEQFF

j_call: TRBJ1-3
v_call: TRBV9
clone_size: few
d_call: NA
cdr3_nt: TGTGCCAGCAGCCGAGGGGGGGCTCGCGGATCCACCATATATTTT
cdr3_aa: CASSRGGARGSTIYF

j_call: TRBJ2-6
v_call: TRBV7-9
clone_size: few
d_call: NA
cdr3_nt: TGTGCCGGATCTGGGGCCAACGTCCTGACTTTC
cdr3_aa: CAGSGANVLTF

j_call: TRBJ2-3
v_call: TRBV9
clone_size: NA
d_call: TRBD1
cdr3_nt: TGTGCCAGCAGCGTAGGGGACAGGGTGGCGCAGTATTTT
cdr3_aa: CASSVGDRVAQYF

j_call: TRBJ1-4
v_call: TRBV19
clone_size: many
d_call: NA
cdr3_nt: TGTGCCAGTAGCCCAGGGGAGGCTAATGAAAAACTGTTTTTT
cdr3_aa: CASSPGEANEKLFF